These 3 T cell receptor beta chains were all obtained from the same sample, sequenced in a study of T cells in Graves' hyperthyroidism and ophthalmopathy. What was amplified from RNA transcripts were TCR beta CDR3 regions. The study used the HTBI primer set for a first-round RT-PCR of the TCR CDR3. TCRdb re-called the multiplex PCR reads through MiXCR, storing one row per CDR3 protein. The profile shows fewer than 650,000 distinct CDR3 sequences, approximately 15% of them singletons. Sequenced: blood. These receptors were taken from a woman aged 25 to 39 with Graves' hyperthyroidism that later progressed to Graves' ophthalmopathy.

The J gene is TRBJ2-7, the V gene TRBV27; either TRBD1 or TRBD2 may fit D (7 bases each). The CDR3 contains 13 residues. Germline values: CDR1 MNHEY, CDR2 SMNVEV (reference sequence). Trimming left V 4 bases short and J 5 bases short, with 12 bases between. The CDR3 here is CASSWGGGDEQYF. The CDR3, as DNA: TGTGCCAGCAGTTGGGGAGGGGGCGACGAGCAGTACTTC.

This clonotype was seen only a few times. The gene calls are TRBV5-1 and TRBJ2-1; 8 bases agree with TRBD2. Germline trimming cut 3 bases from V and 8 bases from J; bases unmatched to any gene: 4. Germline values: CDR1 SGHRS, CDR2 YFSETQ. This CDR3 has 13 residues. CDR3 sequence reads: CASSWTSFDEQFF. The CDR3 nucleotides read TGCGCCAGCAGCTGGACTAGCTTCGATGAGCAGTTCTTC.

This chain joins TRBV5-4 and TRBJ1-4, with TRBD1 as a possible D gene (6 bases). Trimming removed 3 bases at V and 4 bases at J, with 19 bases between. CDR1 SGHNT and CDR2 YYREEE come from the germline V gene (reference sequence). The CDR3 spans 17 residues. The CDR3: CASSSSKTGHGNEKLFF. DNA of the CDR3: TGTGCCAGCAGCTCGAGCAAAACGGGACACGGTAATGAAAAACTGTTTTTT.